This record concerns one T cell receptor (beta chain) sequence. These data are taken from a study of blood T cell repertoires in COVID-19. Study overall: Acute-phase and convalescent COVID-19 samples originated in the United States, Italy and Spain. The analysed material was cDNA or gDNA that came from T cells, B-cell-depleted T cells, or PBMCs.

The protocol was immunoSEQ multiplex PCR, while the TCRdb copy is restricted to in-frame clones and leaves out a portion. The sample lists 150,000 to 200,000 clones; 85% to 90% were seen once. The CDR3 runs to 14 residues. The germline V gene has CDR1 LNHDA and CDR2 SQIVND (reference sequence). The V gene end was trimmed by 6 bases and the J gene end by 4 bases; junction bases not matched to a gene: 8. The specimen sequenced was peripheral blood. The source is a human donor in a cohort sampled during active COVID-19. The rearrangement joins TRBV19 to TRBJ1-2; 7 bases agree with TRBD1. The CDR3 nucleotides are TGTGCCAGTAGCCTTAAGGGGGCCGGCTATGGCTACACCTTC. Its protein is CASSLKGAGYGYTF.